A single T cell receptor (beta chain) is shown here with its context. The data were taken from a study of blood T cell repertoires in COVID-19. This CDR3 has 14 residues. V was shortened by 5 bases and J by 7 bases, with 15 bases between the two germline ends. Germline CDR1 and CDR2: SGHTA and FQGTGA. Here immunoSEQ multiplex PCR was the method, and the copy in TCRdb shows in-frame clones only, minus some. Of tens of thousands of clones listed, about 88% are singletons. The material sequenced was peripheral blood. The receptor's source is a man between 65 and 80 years old with active or convalescent COVID-19. The chain carries TRBV7-3 and TRBJ1-5; D call uncertain. CDR3 nucleotides: TGTGCCAGCAGCGAAGGAGGGTCTGGCCAGCCCCAGCATTTT. Its protein is CASSEGGSGQPQHF.